This T cell receptor beta chain was captured by sequencing in a study of cytomegalovirus exposure and HLA in healthy donors. Findings of the study overall: About 87% or about 30% of the time was how often most TCR beta V segments were productive, according to an earlier analysis.

Looked up from germline, CDR1 is SNHLY and CDR2 is FYNNEI. This CDR3 is built from 14 residues. The donors comprised healthy bone marrow donors. With respect to this clone: Its cognate antigen is unknown. Compared with germline, one end of the junction differs, possibly owing to a read error.

Primers: 60 Vbeta forward and 13 Jbeta reverse. The protocol was immunoSEQ multiplex PCR, while the TCRdb copy is restricted to in-frame clones and leaves out a portion. The sample shows under 250,000 clones, around 73% of them seen only once. The sequence came from a woman aged 30 to 39 in good health and CMV-seronegative. The material sequenced was PBMCs. The chain couples TRBV2 to TRBJ1-4; 8 nucleotides align to TRBD1. The CDR3 loop reads CASSEDRANEKLFF. In nucleotides, the CDR3 is TGTGCCAGCAGTGAGGACAGGGCTAACGAAAAACTGTTTTTT. Using reference TRBV2 and TRBJ1-4 for the parts outside the CDR3, the full variable domain is EPEVTQTPSHQVTQMGQEVILRCVPISNHLYFYWYRQILGQKVEFLVSFYNNEISEKSEIFDDQFSVERPDGSNFTLKIRSTKLEDSAMYFCASSEDRANEKLFFGSGTQLSVL.